The clone carrying this T cell receptor (beta chain) was found a few times. From germline, CDR1 is MDHEN and CDR2 SYDVKM. Trimming removed 6 bases from V and 4 bases from J; junction bases left unmatched: 3. The CDR3 totals 13 residues. This record comes from a study of blood T cell repertoires in COVID-19. Study summary: Samples of COVID-19 (acute and convalescent) were obtained from the United States, Italy and Spain.

The cohort comprised adults aged about 18 to 100 years residing in about two dozen US areas. Repertoires were generated with immunoSEQ multiplex PCR, while TCRdb's copy carries only in-frame clones and drops some. The table includes 150,000 to 200,000 clones, roughly 82% detected once. This TCR was sampled from a man in his fifties or sixties who had recovered from COVID-19. The chain recombines TRBV28 with TRBJ1-3; 7 nucleotides agree with TRBD1. Sequenced material: PBMCs or T cells enriched from blood (not recorded which). The CDR3 coding sequence is TGTGCCAGCAGACCGGACAGGGGAAACACCATATATTTT. Protein sequence: CASRPDRGNTIYF.